Listed below are T cell receptor beta chains from one sample, sequenced in a study of shared clonotypes between healthy human individuals. Only in-frame clones appear in the TCRdb table, and some are missing; sequencing was by immunoSEQ multiplex PCR. The data contain some 2.1 million clones, about 95% of them seen just once; the ten biggest clones take up 1.1%. The sequenced material came from naive CD8+ T cells sorted from blood. Receptors were obtained from a man younger than 30 in good health. Both conserved end residues are part of each CDR3. The D gene is left open where the match is weak. Only some rows state a clone size, as once, few, many or a class for expanded clones.

d_call	cdr3_length	clone_size	v_call	j_call	cdr3_aa	cdr3_nt
.	14	.	TRBV5-4	TRBJ2-5	CASSSTGDQETQYF	TGTGCCAGCAGTTCAACGGGGGACCAAGAGACCCAGTACTTC
.	15	.	TRBV19	TRBJ2-5	CASDRGRGDQETQYF	TGTGCCAGTGATAGAGGCAGGGGAGACCAAGAGACCCAGTACTTC
.	12	.	TRBV9	TRBJ1-1	CASRGRNTEAFF	TGTGCCAGCAGGGGTAGGAACACTGAAGCTTTCTTT
TRBD2	17	.	TRBV5-1	TRBJ2-1	CASSLRLAGGAYNEQFF	TGCGCCAGCAGCTTACGATTAGCGGGGGGAGCCTACAATGAGCAGTTCTTC
.	16	.	TRBV7-9	TRBJ1-3	CASSSPDSHSGNTIYF	TGTGCCAGCAGCTCCCCAGACAGTCACTCTGGAAACACCATATATTTT
.	15	.	TRBV4-1	TRBJ2-3	CASSPIPGRTDTQYF	TGCGCCAGCAGCCCTATCCCGGGGCGCACAGATACGCAGTATTTT
.	14	.	TRBV30	TRBJ1-1	CAWSVPPFDTEAFF	TGTGCCTGGAGTGTTCCCCCATTCGACACTGAAGCTTTCTTT
.	13	.	TRBV4-1	TRBJ1-2	CASSQVGGSGYTF	TGCGCCAGCAGCCAAGTAGGGGGATCTGGCTACACCTTC
.	12	.	TRBV5-6	TRBJ2-7	CASSPGGREQYF	TGTGCCAGCAGCCCAGGGGGGCGCGAGCAGTACTTC
TRBD1	17	few	TRBV19	TRBJ2-6	CASSGPGQNSGANVLTF	TGTGCCAGTAGTGGGCCGGGACAGAACTCTGGGGCCAACGTCCTGACTTTC
TRBD1	15	.	TRBV2	TRBJ1-5	CASSGVWDRGQPQHF	TGTGCCAGCAGTGGGGTTTGGGACAGGGGTCAGCCCCAGCATTTT
TRBD1	12	few	TRBV7-9	TRBJ1-4	CASSLGGTEEFF	TGTGCCAGCAGCTTAGGAGGGACAGAAGAGTTTTTT
.	12	.	TRBV19	TRBJ1-5	CASSIGIQPQHF	TGTGCCAGTAGTATCGGTATTCAGCCCCAGCATTTT
.	12	.	TRBV2	TRBJ2-1	CASSDRENEQFF	TGTGCCAGCAGTGACAGGGAGAATGAGCAGTTCTTC
.	13	.	TRBV30	TRBJ2-2	CAWSTANTGELFF	TGTGCCTGGAGTACAGCGAACACCGGGGAGCTGTTTTTT
.	15	.	TRBV11-3	TRBJ2-7	CASSLGRGPSYEQYF	TGTGCCAGCAGCTTAGGACGAGGCCCATCCTACGAGCAGTACTTC
.	12	once	TRBV7-9	TRBJ2-7	CASSIKFYEQYF	TGTGCCAGCAGCATAAAGTTCTACGAGCAGTACTTC
TRBD1	16	.	TRBV27	TRBJ2-7	CASSTSPRDRAREQYF	TGTGCCAGCAGTACCTCCCCCCGGGACAGGGCGCGAGAGCAGTACTTC
.	15	.	TRBV19	TRBJ1-2	CASSIDTDSAWGYTF	TGTGCCAGTAGTATAGATACGGACAGCGCTTGGGGCTACACCTTC
.	13	.	TRBV10-2	TRBJ2-5	CASSESEAETQYF	TGCGCCAGCAGTGAGTCTGAAGCGGAGACCCAGTACTTC
.	15	.	TRBV7-6	TRBJ1-4	CASRATDRVREKLFF	TGTGCCAGCAGGGCGACAGACCGGGTTCGGGAAAAACTGTTTTTT
.	13	.	TRBV6-1	TRBJ1-2	CASSEGQHYGYTF	TGTGCCAGCAGTGAAGGACAGCACTATGGCTACACCTTC
TRBD1	17	.	TRBV5-1	TRBJ2-7	CASSLVPRTGIFYEQYF	TGCGCCAGCAGCTTGGTTCCACGGACAGGGATCTTCTACGAGCAGTACTTC
.	15	.	TRBV27	TRBJ1-4	CASSLSTTPGEKLFF	TGTGCCAGCAGTTTATCAACCACCCCCGGGGAAAAACTGTTTTTT
TRBD2	17	.	TRBV4-3	TRBJ2-2	CASSQGPAGGDTGELFF	TGCGCCAGCAGCCAAGGCCCAGCGGGAGGTGACACCGGGGAGCTGTTTTTT
TRBD2	11	.	TRBV4-1	TRBJ2-7	CASSSSGEQYF	TGCGCCAGCAGCTCTAGCGGCGAGCAGTACTTC
.	13	.	TRBV9	TRBJ2-1	CASSVGYTNEQFF	TGTGCCAGCAGCGTAGGTTATACCAATGAGCAGTTCTTC
.	14	.	TRBV6-1	TRBJ1-2	CASSDARGWGPYTF	TGTGCCAGCAGTGATGCCAGGGGCTGGGGCCCCTACACCTTC
.	14	.	TRBV4-1	TRBJ1-2	CASSQDRGSYGYTF	TGCGCCAGCAGCCAAGACAGGGGTTCCTATGGCTACACCTTC
.	17	.	TRBV7-9	TRBJ2-7	CASSPRRQGPDSYEQYF	TGTGCCAGCAGCCCTAGGCGCCAGGGGCCAGATAGCTACGAGCAGTACTTC
.	14	.	TRBV2	TRBJ1-1	CASSEATGNTEAFF	TGTGCCAGCAGTGAAGCCACAGGGAACACTGAAGCTTTCTTT
TRBD2	15	once	TRBV30	TRBJ2-3	CAWSVGSGGTDTQYF	TGTGCCTGGAGTGTGGGTAGCGGGGGGACAGATACGCAGTATTTT